This T cell receptor (beta chain) was recorded in a study of cytomegalovirus exposure and HLA in healthy donors. V gave up 2 bases and J gave up 9 bases; unmatched junction bases: 13. The CDR3 length is 17 residues. Germline V gives CDR1 MNHNS, CDR2 SASEGT. The donors were healthy bone marrow donors. For this clone: Its antigen is not known.

Study-wide results and limits: Per a prior analysis, the majority of TCR beta V segments were productive roughly 87% or roughly 30% of the time. Most TCR sequences were seen very rarely across donors, but some public TCRs occurred in many.

This PCR relied on a set of 60 Vbeta primers and 13 Jbeta primers. Here immunoSEQ multiplex PCR was the method, and the copy in TCRdb shows in-frame clones only, minus some. The repertoire has 190,000 or so clones, around 83% of them found once; the top ten carry about 1.6%. The chain uses TRBV6-1 and TRBJ2-2, with TRBD2 matching 9 bases. The TCR comes from a man aged 50 to 59 in good health and CMV-seronegative. The specimen was PBMCs. CDR3 protein: CASSEFASGVYRRELFF. The DNA of the CDR3 is TGTGCCAGCAGTGAATTTGCTAGCGGGGTATATCGAAGGGAGCTGTTTTTT.